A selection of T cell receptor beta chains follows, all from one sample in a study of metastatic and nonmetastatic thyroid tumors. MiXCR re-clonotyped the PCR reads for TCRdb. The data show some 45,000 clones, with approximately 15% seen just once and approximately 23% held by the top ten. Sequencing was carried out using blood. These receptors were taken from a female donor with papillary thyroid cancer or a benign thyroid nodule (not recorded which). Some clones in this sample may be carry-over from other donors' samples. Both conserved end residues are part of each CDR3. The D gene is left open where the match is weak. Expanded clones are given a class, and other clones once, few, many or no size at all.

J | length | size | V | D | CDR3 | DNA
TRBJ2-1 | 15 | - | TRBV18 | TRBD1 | CASSPPGQGNHEQFF | TGTGCCAGCTCACCACCTGGACAGGGGAATCATGAGCAGTTCTTC
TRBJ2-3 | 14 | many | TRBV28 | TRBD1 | CASRPTGGEDTQYF | TGTGCCAGCAGGCCGACAGGGGGCGAAGATACGCAGTATTTT
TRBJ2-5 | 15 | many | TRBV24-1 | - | CATSDAVAGWETQYF | TGTGCCACCAGTGATGCCGTGGCAGGGTGGGAGACCCAGTACTTC
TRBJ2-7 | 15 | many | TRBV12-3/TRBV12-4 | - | CASTSSRATSYEQYF | TGTGCCAGCACCTCGAGCAGGGCGACCTCCTACGAGCAGTACTTC
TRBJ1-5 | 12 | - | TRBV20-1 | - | CSWGRRNQPQHF | TGCAGTTGGGGCAGGCGCAATCAGCCCCAGCATTTT
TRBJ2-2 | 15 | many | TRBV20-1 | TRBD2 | CSARGLAGVRGELFF | TGCAGTGCTAGAGGGCTAGCGGGAGTCAGGGGGGAGCTGTTTTTT
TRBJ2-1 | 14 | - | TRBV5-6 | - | CASIHGAARGEQFF | TGTGCCAGCATTCACGGGGCGGCCCGGGGTGAGCAGTTCTTC
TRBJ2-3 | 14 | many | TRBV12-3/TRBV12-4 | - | CASSLGQGTDTQYF | TGTGCCAGCAGTTTAGGACAGGGCACAGATACGCAGTATTTT
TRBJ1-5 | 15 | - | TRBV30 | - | CAWSRPGGEAPAQHF | TGTGCCTGGAGCCGACCGGGGGGGGAAGCGCCCGCCCAGCATTTT
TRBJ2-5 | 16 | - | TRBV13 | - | CASSQGSSGVKETQYF | TGTGCCAGCAGCCAGGGGTCCAGCGGGGTTAAAGAGACCCAGTACTTC
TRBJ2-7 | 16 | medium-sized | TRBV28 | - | CASSPAEAASSYEQYF | TGTGCCAGCAGCCCCGCGGAAGCGGCGAGCTCCTACGAGCAGTACTTC
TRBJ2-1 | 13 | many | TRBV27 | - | CASYTFAGNEQFF | TGTGCCAGCTATACCTTTGCGGGGAATGAGCAGTTCTTC
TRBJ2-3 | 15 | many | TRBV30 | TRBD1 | CACTVQGALADTQYF | TGTGCCTGTACCGTCCAGGGGGCTCTCGCAGATACGCAGTATTTT
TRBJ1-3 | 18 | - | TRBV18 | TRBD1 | CASSPRPPTGFPGNTIYF | TGTGCCAGCTCACCACGACCGCCGACAGGGTTCCCTGGAAACACCATATATTTT
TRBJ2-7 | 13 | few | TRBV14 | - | CASSPRVGHEQYF | TGTGCCAGCAGCCCCAGGGTCGGCCACGAGCAGTACTTC
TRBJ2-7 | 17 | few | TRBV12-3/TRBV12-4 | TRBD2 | CASSLTGPGTSYYEQYF | TGTGCCAGCAGTTTAACCGGCCCCGGGACTAGTTACTACGAGCAGTACTTC
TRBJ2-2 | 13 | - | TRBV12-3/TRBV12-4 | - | CASSPMNTGELFF | TGTGCCAGCAGTCCCATGAACACCGGGGAGCTGTTTTTT
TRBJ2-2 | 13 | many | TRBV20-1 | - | CSVTGRGTGELFF | TGCAGTGTAACAGGGCGAGGCACCGGGGAGCTGTTTTTT
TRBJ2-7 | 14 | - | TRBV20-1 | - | CNASSQGKSYEQYF | TGCAATGCTAGCAGTCAGGGTAAGTCCTACGAGCAGTACTTC
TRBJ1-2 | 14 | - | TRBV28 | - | CASSPPPQWSGYTF | TGTGCCAGCAGCCCTCCCCCTCAGTGGTCTGGCTACACCTTC
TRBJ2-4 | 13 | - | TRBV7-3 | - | CSSSLNGKNIQYF | TGTTCCAGCAGCTTAAATGGCAAAAACATTCAGTACTTC
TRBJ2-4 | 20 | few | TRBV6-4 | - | CASSDGAPGGARLAKNIQYF | TGTGCCAGCAGTGACGGGGCTCCAGGGGGGGCGCGGCTAGCCAAAAACATTCAGTACTTC